The 11 T cell receptor beta chains below all came from one sample that was sequenced in a study of Graves' ophthalmopathy and Graves' hyperthyroidism (dated by TCRdb to the late 2010s). Reads for this sample came from an Illumina HiSeq 2000. For repertoire sequencing, the TCR beta CDR3 regions were amplified from RNA transcripts. A first-round RT-PCR used HTBI primers with the Qiagen OneStep RT-PCR kit, followed by a second-round multiplex PCR, size selection and purification. TCRdb handled the public reads itself, with Q25 trimming in fastp and clone calling in MiXCR, and kept productive beta chains. Every CDR3 protein is listed once, alongside the most common genes and DNA of its rows. This sample holds around 1.1 million distinct CDR3 sequences; less than 45% were observed only once. Over 8.5% of the sample is taken by the ten largest. Material for sequencing was peripheral blood or thyroid tissue (not recorded which). The receptors derive from an adult man with Graves' hyperthyroidism.

This clonotype appeared many times. CDR3 protein: CATSERTGAGANVLTF. As DNA, the CDR3 is TGTGCCACCAGTGAAAGGACAGGGGCGGGGGCCAACGTCCTGACTTTC. The J gene is TRBJ2-6, the V gene TRBV24-1, with 9 bases that match TRBD1. The CDR3 runs 16 residues. V lost 4 bases to trimming and J lost 4 bases; unmatched junction nucleotides: 4. CDR1 KGHDR and CDR2 SFDVKD come from the germline V gene.

This clonotype was picked up one time. The V gene is TRBV20-1, the J gene TRBJ1-4; D is ambiguous. The germline CDR1 and CDR2 sequences are DFQATT and SNEGSKA (reference sequence). Trimming removed 6 bases from V and 7 bases from J, with 18 bases in between. The CDR3 runs 14 residues. The CDR3 reads CSAPWGLEGEKLFF. The CDR3 DNA follows: TGCAGTGCCCCGTGGGGTCTTGAAGGTGAAAAACTGTTTTTT.

This clonotype was counted between two and nine times. This chain joins TRBV19 and TRBJ2-5; 9 positions agree with TRBD1. This CDR3 is built from 15 residues. The V segment lost 1 base and the J segment 5 bases; nucleotides outside the gene matches: 5. Germline-derived CDR1 and CDR2 are LNHDA and SQIVND (reference sequence). The CDR3 DNA reads as TGTGCCAGTAGTATAGGGCTAGGGACAGGGGAGACCCAGTACTTC. It yields the protein CASSIGLGTGETQYF.

This clonotype was detected many times. The rearrangement joins TRBV12-3 or TRBV12-4 to TRBJ2-5; TRBD1 agrees at 10 bases. Losses at the gene ends were 1 base for V and 5 bases for J; bases not matched to a gene: 4. CDR3 length: 15 residues. CDR3 sequence: CASSLGGQGPETQYF. CDR3 nucleotides: TGTGCCAGCAGTTTAGGGGGACAGGGGCCGGAGACCCAGTACTTC.

This clonotype came up many times. The chain uses TRBV20-1 and TRBJ1-5; D not certain. The germline CDR1 and CDR2 sequences are DFQATT and SNEGSKA (reference sequence). V gave up 4 bases and J gave up 4 bases, with 14 bases separating them. CDR3 size: 14 residues. CDR3 sequence reads: CSATRDTQNQPQHF. CDR3 nucleotide sequence: TGCAGTGCTACCCGAGACACCCAGAATCAGCCCCAGCATTTT.

This clonotype occurred a few times. The chain carries TRBV5-5 and TRBJ2-7; 9 bases match TRBD1. The CDR3 loop spans 15 amino acids. The V gene end was trimmed by 1 base and the J gene end by 5 bases; junction bases not matched to a gene: 7. Germline assignment: CDR1 SGHKS and CDR2 YYEKEE (reference sequence). CDR3 coding DNA: TGTGCCAGCAGCTTGAGGTGGACAGGGGCCCACGAGCAGTACTTC. Its translation: CASSLRWTGAHEQYF.

There are many counts of this clonotype. V and J are TRBV12-3 or TRBV12-4 and TRBJ1-2, with a tentative D call TRBD1 (5 bases). CDR3 length: 11 amino acids. V lost 4 bases to trimming and J lost 14 bases, with 14 bases between them. The CDR3 sequence is CASSSGAGPTF. The CDR3 DNA is TGTGCCAGCAGTTCGGGCGCAGGGCCGACCTTC.

V gene TRBV2 combines with J gene TRBJ2-5; D may be TRBD1 or TRBD2 (5 bases each). The germline V and J ends were trimmed by 3 bases and 5 bases, with 10 bases remaining between them. CDR1 is SNHLY and CDR2 is FYNNEI in the germline V gene. The CDR3 contains 13 residues. For the CDR3, the DNA is TGTGCCAGCAGTGATGGGGGAACGGAGACCCAGTACTTC. It translates to CASSDGGTETQYF.

This clonotype was seen at least ten times. This rearrangement joins TRBV20-1 to TRBJ2-6, with D perhaps TRBD1 (6 bases). V was cut by 2 bases and J by 2 bases, with 19 bases left in between. CDR3 length: 18 amino acids. In germline, CDR1 is DFQATT, CDR2 SNEGSKA (reference sequence). In DNA, the CDR3 is TGCAGTGCTAGAAACCGAAAAACGACAGGCGCTGGGGCCAACGTCCTGACTTTC. It codes for CSARNRKTTGAGANVLTF.

This clonotype was seen a few times. The chain joins TRBV3-1 to TRBJ1-5; D possibly corresponds to TRBD1 (6 bases). The CDR3 is made up of 13 amino acids. Trimming cost V 4 bases and J 5 bases, with 9 bases left between them. The germline gives CDR1 LGHDT, CDR2 YNNKEL (reference sequence). CDR3 in amino acids: CASSPGHHQPQHF. In DNA form, the CDR3 reads TGTGCCAGCAGCCCGGGACACCATCAGCCCCAGCATTTT.

The rearrangement links TRBV7-8 to TRBJ1-2; D possibly corresponds to TRBD1 (5 bases). CDR1 is SGHVS and CDR2 is FQNEAQ in the germline V gene. This CDR3 comprises 16 residues. Trimming shortened V by 5 bases and J by 8 bases, and 24 bases separated the two germline ends. Here the CDR3 DNA reads TGTGCCAGCAGCATGAGACGCCGGGACGGAGTTTTAGGCTACACCTTC. It yields the protein CASSMRRRDGVLGYTF. Drawing the rest from reference TRBV7-8 and TRBJ1-2, the complete variable domain is GAGVSQSPRYKVAKRGQDVALRCDPISGHVSLFWYQQALGQGPEFLTYFQNEAQLDKSGLPSDRFFAERPEGSVSTLKIQRTQQEDSAVYLCASSMRRRDGVLGYTFGSGTRLTVV.